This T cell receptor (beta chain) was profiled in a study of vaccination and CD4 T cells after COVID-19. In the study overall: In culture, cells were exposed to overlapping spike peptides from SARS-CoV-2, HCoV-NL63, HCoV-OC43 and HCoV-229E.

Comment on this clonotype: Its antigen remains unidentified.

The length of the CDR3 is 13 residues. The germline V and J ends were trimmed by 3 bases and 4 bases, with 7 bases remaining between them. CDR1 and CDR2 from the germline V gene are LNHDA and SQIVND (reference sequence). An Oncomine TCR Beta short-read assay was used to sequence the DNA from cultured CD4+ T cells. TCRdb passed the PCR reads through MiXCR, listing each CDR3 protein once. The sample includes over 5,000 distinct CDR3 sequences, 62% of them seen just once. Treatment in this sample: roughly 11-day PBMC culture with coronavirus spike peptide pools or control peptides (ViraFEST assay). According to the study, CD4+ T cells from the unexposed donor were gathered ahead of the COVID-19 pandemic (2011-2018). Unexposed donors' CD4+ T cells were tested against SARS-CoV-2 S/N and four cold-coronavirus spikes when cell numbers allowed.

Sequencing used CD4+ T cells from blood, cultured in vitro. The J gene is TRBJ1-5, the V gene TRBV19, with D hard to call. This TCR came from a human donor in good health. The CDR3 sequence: CASSIQANQPQHF. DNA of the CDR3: TGTGCCAGTAGTATTCAGGCTAATCAGCCCCAGCATTTT. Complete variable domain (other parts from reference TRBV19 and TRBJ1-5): DGGITQSPKYLFRKEGQNVTLSCEQNLNHDAMYWYRQDPGQGLRLIYYSQIVNDFQKGDIAEGYSVSREKKESFPLTVTSAQKNPTAFYLCASSIQANQPQHFGDGTRLSIL.